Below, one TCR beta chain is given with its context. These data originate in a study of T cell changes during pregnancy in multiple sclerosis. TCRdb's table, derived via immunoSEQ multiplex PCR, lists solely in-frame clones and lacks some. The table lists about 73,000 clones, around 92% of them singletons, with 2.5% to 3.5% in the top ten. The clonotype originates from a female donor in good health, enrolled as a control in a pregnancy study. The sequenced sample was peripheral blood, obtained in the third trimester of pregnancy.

This CDR3 reads CATSRDPRQPKSGELFF. CDR3 nucleotides: TGTGCCACCAGCAGAGACCCGAGACAGCCCAAGTCCGGGGAGCTGTTTTTT. The gene calls are TRBV15 and TRBJ2-2; TRBD1 is a possible D gene (5 bases). The CDR3 is 17 amino acids. V was cut by 0 bases and J by 6 bases, with 17 bases left in between. Germline V CDR1 and CDR2: LNHNV, YYDKDF (reference sequence).